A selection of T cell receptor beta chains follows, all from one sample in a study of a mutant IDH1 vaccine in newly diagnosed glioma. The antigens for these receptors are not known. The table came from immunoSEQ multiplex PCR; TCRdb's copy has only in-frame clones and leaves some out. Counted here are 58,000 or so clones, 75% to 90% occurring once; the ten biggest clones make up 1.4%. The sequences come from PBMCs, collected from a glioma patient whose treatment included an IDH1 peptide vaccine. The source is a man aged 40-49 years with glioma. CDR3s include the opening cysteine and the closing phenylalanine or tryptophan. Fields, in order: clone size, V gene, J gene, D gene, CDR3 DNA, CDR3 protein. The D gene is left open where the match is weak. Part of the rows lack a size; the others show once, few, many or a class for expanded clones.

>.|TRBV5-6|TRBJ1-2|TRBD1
TGTGCCAGCAGCATTGTGGACAGGGCCTATGGCTACACCTTC
CASSIVDRAYGYTF
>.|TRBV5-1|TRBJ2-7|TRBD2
TGCGCCAGCAGCCTCTCCGGGACTAGCGGGTACGAGCAGTACTTC
CASSLSGTSGYEQYF
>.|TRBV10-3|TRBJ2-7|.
TGTGCCATCAGTGCAGGAGGGAGCTACGAGCAGTACTTC
CAISAGGSYEQYF
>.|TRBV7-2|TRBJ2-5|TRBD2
TGTGCCAGCAGCGACTCAAGCGGGAGAGGGGAGACCCAGTACTTC
CASSDSSGRGETQYF
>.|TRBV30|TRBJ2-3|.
TGTGCCTGGAGGTTACAGGGCCCCACAGATACGCAGTATTTT
CAWRLQGPTDTQYF
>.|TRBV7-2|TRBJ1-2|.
TGTGCCAGCAGCTTAGCCGGGGGCGCCTCTAACTATGGCTACACCTTC
CASSLAGGASNYGYTF
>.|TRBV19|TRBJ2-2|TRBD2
TGTGCCAGTAGTAAGGGGACTAGCGGGAGCACCGGGGAGCTGTTTTTT
CASSKGTSGSTGELFF
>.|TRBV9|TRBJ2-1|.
TGTGCCAGCAGCGTAGAGGCGAGCTCCTACAATGAGCAGTTCTTC
CASSVEASSYNEQFF
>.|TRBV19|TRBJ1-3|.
TGTGCCAGTAGTATCAACGGCCGTGGAAACACCATATATTTT
CASSINGRGNTIYF
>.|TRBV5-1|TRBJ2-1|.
TGCGCCAGCAGCTTGGCGGCGGTACAATCGCCCCATGAGCAGTTCTTC
CASSLAAVQSPHEQFF
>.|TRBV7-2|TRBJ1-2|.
TGTGCCAGCAGCCTTAACTATGGCTACACCTTC
CASSLNYGYTF
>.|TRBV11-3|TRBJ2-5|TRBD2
TGTGCCAGCAGCGGACTAGCCCAAGAGACCCAGTACTTC
CASSGLAQETQYF
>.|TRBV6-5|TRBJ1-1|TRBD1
TGTGCCAGCAGTTCTCAGGGGGCATGGACTGAAGCTTTCTTT
CASSSQGAWTEAFF
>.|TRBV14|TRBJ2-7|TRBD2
TGTGCCAGCGGACTAGCGGGAGTTTTGACCCTCGTCTGGTACGAGCAGTACTTC
CASGLAGVLTLVWYEQYF
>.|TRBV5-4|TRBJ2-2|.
TGTGCCAGCAGCTTGGCCCGCGGGTCCAACACCGGGGAGCTGTTTTTT
CASSLARGSNTGELFF
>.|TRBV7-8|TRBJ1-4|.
TGTGCCAGCAGCTTAGGGGAAGAAAAACTGTTTTTT
CASSLGEEKLFF
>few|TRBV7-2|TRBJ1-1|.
TGTGCCAGCGGTGGACAGTCGAACACTGAAGCTTTCTTT
CASGGQSNTEAFF